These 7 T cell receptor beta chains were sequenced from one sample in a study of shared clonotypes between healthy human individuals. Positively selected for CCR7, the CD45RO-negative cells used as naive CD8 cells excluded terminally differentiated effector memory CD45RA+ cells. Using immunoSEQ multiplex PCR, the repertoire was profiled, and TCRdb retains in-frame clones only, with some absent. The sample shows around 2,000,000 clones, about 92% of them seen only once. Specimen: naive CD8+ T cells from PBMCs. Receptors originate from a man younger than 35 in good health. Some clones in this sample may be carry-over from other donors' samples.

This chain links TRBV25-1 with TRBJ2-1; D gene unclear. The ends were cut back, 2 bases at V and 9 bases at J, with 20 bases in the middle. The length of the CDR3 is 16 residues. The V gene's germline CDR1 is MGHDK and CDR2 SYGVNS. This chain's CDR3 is CASSEIGSLVRGEQFF. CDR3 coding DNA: TGTGCCAGCAGTGAAATCGGGTCCCTAGTCCGTGGTGAGCAGTTCTTC.

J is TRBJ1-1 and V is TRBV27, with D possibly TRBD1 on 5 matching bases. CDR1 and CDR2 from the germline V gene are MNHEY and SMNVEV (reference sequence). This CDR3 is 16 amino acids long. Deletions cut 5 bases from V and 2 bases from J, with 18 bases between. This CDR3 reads CASSPSRDGINTEAFF. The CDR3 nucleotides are TGTGCCAGCAGTCCTAGCAGGGACGGGATTAACACTGAAGCTTTCTTT.

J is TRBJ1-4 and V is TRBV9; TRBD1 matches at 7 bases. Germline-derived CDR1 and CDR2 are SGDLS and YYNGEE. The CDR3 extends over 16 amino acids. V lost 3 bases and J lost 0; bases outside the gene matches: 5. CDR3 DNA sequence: TGTGCCAGCAGCGCCGGACAGGCTGCAACTAATGAAAAACTGTTTTTT. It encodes CASSAGQAATNEKLFF. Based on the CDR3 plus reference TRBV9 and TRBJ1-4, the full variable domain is DSGVTQTPKHLITATGQRVTLRCSPRSGDLSVYWYQQSLDQGLQFLIQYYNGEERAKGNILERFSAQQFPDLHSELNLSSLELGDSALYFCASSAGQAATNEKLFFGSGTQLSVL.

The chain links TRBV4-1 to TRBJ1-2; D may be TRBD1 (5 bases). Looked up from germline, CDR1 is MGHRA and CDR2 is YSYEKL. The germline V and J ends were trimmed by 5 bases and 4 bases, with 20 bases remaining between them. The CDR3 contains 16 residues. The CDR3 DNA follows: TGCGCCAGCAGCAGGACGAGGACCGTAACAGGCTATGGCTACACCTTC. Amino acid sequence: CASSRTRTVTGYGYTF.

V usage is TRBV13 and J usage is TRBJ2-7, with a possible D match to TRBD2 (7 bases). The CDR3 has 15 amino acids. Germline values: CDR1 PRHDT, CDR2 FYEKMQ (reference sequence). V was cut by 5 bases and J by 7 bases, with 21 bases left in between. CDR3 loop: CASSPGRGGVGEQYF. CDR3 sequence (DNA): TGTGCCAGCAGCCCCGGTAGAGGGGGGGTCGGGGAGCAGTACTTC.

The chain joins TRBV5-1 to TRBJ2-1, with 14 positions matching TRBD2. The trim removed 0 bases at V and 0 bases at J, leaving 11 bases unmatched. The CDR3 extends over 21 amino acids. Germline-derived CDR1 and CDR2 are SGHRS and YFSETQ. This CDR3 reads CASSLGGGLAGGHGSYNEQFF. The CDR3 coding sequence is TGCGCCAGCAGCTTGGGGGGTGGACTAGCGGGAGGCCACGGCTCCTACAATGAGCAGTTCTTC.

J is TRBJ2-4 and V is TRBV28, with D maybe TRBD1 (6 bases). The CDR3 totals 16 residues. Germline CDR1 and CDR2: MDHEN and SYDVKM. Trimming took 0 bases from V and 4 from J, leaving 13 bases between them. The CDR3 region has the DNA TGTGCCAGCAGTTTATGGTCCAGGGGTTCGAAAAACATTCAGTACTTC. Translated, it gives CASSLWSRGSKNIQYF.